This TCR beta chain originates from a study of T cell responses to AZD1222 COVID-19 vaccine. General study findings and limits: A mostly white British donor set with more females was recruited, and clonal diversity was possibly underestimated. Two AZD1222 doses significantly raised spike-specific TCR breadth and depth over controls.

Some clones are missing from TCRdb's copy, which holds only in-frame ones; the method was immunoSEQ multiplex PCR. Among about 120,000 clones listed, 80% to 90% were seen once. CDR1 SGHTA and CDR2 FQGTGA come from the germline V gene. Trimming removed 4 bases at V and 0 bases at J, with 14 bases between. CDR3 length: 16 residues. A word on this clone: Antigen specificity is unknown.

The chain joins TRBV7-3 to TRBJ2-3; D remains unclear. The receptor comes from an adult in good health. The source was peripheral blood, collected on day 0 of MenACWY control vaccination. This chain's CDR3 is CASSSPEDSSTDTQYF. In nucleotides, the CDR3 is TGTGCCAGCAGCTCACCTGAGGATTCTAGCACAGATACGCAGTATTTT.